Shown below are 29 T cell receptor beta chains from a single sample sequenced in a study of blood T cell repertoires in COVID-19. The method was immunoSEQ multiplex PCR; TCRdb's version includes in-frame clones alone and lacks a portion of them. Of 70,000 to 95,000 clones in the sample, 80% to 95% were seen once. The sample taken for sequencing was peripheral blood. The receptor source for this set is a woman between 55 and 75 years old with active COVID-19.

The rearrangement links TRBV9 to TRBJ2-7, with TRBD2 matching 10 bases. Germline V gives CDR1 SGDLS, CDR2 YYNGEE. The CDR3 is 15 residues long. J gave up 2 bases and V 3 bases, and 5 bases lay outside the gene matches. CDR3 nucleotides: TGTGCCAGCAGCGCTTTAGCGGGGGGAGCCTACGAGCAGTACTTC. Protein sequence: CASSALAGGAYEQYF.

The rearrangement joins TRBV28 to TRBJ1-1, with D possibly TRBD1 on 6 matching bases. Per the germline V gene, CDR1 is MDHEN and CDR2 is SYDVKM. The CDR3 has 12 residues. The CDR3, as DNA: TGTGCGTCGAGCAGGGGTAACACTGAAGCTTTCTTT. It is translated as CASSRGNTEAFF.

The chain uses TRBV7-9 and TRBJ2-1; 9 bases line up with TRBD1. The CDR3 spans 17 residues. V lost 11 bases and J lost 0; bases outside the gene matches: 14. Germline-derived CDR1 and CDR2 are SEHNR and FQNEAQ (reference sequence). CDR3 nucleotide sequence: TGTGCCGTTGGGGACAGGGTCCGTGTATTCTCCTACAATGAGCAGTTCTTC. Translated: CAVGDRVRVFSYNEQFF. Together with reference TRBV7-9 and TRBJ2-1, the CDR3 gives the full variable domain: DTGVSQNPRHKITKRGQNVTFRCDPISEHNRLYWYRQTLGQGPEFLTYFQNEAQLEKSRLLSDRFSAERPKGSFSTLEIQRTEQGDSAMYLCAVGDRVRVFSYNEQFFGPGTRLTVL.

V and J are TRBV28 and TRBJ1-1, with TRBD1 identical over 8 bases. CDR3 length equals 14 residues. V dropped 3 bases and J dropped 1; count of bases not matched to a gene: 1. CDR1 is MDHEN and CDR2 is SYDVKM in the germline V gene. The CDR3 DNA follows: TGTGCCAGCAGTTTCACAGGGGGGAACACTGAAGCTTTCTTT. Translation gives CASSFTGGNTEAFF.

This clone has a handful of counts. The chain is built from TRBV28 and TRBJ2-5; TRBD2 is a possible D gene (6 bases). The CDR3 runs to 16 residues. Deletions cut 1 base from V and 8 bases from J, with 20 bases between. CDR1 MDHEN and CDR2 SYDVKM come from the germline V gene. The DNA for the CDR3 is TGTGCCAGCAGTTTATTACCGGGGGACCCGGTGTCAACCCAGTACTTC. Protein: CASSLLPGDPVSTQYF.

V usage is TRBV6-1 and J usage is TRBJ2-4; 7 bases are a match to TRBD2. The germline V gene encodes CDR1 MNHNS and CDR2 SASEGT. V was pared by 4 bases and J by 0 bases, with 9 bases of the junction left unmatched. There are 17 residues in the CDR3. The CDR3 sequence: CASSGLSGTLAKNIQYF. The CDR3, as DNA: TGTGCCAGCAGTGGCCTCAGCGGGACCTTAGCCAAAAACATTCAGTACTTC.

The CDR3 region is CASSLRDSSYEQYF. DNA of the CDR3: TGTGCCAGCAGCTTACGGGACTCGTCCTACGAGCAGTACTTC. This rearrangement joins TRBV7-8 to TRBJ2-7; TRBD2 is a possible D gene (6 bases). Germline assignment: CDR1 SGHVS and CDR2 FQNEAQ. Between the trimmed V and J ends, which lost 2 bases and 1 base, there was a span of 9 bases. The CDR3 runs to 14 residues.

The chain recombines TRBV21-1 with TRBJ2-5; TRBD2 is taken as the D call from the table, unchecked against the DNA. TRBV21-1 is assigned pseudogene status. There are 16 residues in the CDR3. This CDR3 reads CASSVTSGRGPETQYF. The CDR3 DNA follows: TGTGCCAGCAGCGTCACTAGCGGGAGAGGTCCTGAGACCCAGTACTTC.

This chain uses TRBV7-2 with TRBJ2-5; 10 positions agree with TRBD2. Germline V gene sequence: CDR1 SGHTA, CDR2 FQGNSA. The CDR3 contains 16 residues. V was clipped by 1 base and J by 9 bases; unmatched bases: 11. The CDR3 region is CASSLVSSGGLDSQYF. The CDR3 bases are TGTGCCAGCAGCTTAGTATCTAGCGGGGGCCTCGATTCCCAGTACTTC.

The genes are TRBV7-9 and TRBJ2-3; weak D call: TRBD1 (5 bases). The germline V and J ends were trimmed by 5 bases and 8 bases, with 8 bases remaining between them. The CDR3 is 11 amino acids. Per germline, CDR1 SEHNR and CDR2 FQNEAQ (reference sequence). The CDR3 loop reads CASSQGATQYF. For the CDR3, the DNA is TGTGCCAGCAGCCAGGGTGCTACGCAGTATTTT.

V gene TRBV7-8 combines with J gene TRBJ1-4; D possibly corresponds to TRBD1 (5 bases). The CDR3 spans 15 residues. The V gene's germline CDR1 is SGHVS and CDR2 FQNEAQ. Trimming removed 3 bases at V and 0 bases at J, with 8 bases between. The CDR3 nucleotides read TGTGCCAGCAGCTTGGGGGGATCAACTAATGAAAAACTGTTTTTT. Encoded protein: CASSLGGSTNEKLFF.

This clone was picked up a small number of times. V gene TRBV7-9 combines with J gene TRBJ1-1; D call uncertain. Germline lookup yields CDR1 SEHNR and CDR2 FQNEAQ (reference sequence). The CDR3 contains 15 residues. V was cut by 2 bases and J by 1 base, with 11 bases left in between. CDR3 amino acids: CASSLFRSWNTEAFF. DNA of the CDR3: TGTGCCAGCAGCTTATTCCGGTCTTGGAACACTGAAGCTTTCTTT.

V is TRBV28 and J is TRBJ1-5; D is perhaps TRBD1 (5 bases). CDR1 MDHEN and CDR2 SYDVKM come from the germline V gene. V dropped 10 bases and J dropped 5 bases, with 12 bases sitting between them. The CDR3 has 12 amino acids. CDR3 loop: CATAGPHQPQHF. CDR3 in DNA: TGTGCCACCGCAGGGCCCCATCAGCCCCAGCATTTT.

CDR3 amino acids: CASGLVGGRDEQFF. The DNA for the CDR3 is TGTGCTAGTGGGCTTGTGGGGGGACGCGATGAGCAGTTCTTC. The chain combines TRBV12-5 with TRBJ2-1; maybe TRBD2 (6 bases). Germline CDR1 and CDR2: LGHNT and FRNRAP. This CDR3 is 14 amino acids long. V lost 6 bases, J lost 8 bases, and 17 bases lay in between. The whole variable domain, filled in from reference TRBV12-5 and TRBJ2-1, reads DARVTQTPRHKVTEMGQEVTMRCQPILGHNTVFWYRQTMMQGLELLAYFRNRAPLDDSGMPKDRFSAEMPDATLATLKIQPSEPRDSAVYFCASGLVGGRDEQFFGPGTRLTVL.

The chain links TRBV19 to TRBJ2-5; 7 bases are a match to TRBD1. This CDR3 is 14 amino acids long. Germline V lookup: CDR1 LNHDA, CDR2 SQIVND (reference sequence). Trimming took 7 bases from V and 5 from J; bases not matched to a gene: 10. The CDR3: CASTRGGRSETQYF. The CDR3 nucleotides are TGTGCCAGTACTCGAGGGGGCCGGAGTGAGACCCAGTACTTC.

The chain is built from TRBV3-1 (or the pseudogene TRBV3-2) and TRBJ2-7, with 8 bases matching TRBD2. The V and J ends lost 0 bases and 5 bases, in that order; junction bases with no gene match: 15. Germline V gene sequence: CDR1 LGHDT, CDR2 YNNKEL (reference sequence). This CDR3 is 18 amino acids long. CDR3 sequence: CASSQDSTQTGGVHEQYF. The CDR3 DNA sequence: TGTGCCAGCAGCCAAGATTCAACCCAAACGGGAGGGGTCCACGAGCAGTACTTC.

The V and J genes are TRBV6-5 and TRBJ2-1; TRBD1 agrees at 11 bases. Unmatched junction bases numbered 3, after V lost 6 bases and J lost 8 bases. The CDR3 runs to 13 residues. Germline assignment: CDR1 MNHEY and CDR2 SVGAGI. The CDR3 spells CASSLDRGHEQFF. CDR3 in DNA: TGTGCCAGCAGCCTGGACAGGGGGCATGAGCAGTTCTTC.

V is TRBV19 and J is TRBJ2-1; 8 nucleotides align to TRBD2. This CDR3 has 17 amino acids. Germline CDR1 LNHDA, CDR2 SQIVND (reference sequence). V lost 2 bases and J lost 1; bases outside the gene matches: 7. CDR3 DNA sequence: TGTGCCAGTAGTATATCGCCCAGCGGGGGATCCTACAATGAGCAGTTCTTC. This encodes CASSISPSGGSYNEQFF.

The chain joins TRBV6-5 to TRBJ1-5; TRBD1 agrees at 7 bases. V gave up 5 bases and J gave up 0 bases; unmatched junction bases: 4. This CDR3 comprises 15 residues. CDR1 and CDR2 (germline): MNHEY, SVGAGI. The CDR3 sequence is CASSRDSYSNQPQHF. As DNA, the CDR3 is TGTGCCAGCAGTAGGGACAGCTATAGCAATCAGCCCCAGCATTTT.

The CDR3 here is CASSLGTGTSTDTQYF. CDR3 nucleotide sequence: TGCGCCAGCAGCTTGGGGACAGGAACTAGCACAGATACGCAGTATTTT. The genes are TRBV5-1 and TRBJ2-3; TRBD1 matches 7 bases. The germline V gene encodes CDR1 SGHRS and CDR2 YFSETQ. V dropped 0 bases and J dropped 0; count of bases not matched to a gene: 4. This CDR3 has 16 residues.

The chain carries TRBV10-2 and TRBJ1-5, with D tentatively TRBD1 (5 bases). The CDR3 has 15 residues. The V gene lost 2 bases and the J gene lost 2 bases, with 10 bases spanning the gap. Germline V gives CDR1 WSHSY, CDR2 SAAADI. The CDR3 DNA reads TGCGCCAGCAGTGAGCAGGGAGGGGGCAATCAGCCCCAGCATTTT. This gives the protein CASSEQGGGNQPQHF.

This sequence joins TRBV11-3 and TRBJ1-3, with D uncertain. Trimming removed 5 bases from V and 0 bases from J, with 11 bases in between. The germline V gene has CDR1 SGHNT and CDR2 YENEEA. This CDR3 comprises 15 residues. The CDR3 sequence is CASSPTRSSGNTIYF. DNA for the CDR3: TGTGCCAGCAGCCCGACACGTAGCTCTGGAAACACCATATATTTT.

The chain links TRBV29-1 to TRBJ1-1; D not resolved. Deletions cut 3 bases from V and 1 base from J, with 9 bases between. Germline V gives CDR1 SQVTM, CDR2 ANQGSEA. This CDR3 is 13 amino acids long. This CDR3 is CSVDRAGNTEAFF. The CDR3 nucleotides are TGCAGCGTTGATCGCGCAGGGAACACTGAAGCTTTCTTT.

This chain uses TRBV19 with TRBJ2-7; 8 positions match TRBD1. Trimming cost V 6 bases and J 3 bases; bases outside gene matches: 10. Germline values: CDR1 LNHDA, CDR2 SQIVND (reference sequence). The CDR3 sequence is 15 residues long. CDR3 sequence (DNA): TGTGCCAGTAGCACCGGGACAGGTACGAACTACGAGCAGTACTTC. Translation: CASSTGTGTNYEQYF.

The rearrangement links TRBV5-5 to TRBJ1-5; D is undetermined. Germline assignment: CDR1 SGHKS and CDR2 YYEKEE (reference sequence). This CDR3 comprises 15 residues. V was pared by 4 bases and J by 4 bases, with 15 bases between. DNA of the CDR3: TGTGCCAGCAGCCTACTTGGGAGTGGGAATCAGCCCCAGCATTTT. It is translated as CASSLLGSGNQPQHF.

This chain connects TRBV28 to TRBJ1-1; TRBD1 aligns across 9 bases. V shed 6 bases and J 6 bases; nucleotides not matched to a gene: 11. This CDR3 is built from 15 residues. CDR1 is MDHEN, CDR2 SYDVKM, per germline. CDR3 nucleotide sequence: TGTGCCAGCAGCAAGGGACAGGGAACGAGCGCTGAAGCTTTCTTT. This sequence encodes CASSKGQGTSAEAFF. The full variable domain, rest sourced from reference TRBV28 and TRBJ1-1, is DVKVTQSSRYLVKRTGEKVFLECVQDMDHENMFWYRQDPGLGLRLIYFSYDVKMKEKGDIPEGYSVSREKKERFSLILESASTNQTSMYLCASSKGQGTSAEAFFGQGTRLTVV.

The CDR3 loop reads CASSLERNEQFF. The CDR3 nucleotides are TGTGCCAGCAGCTTAGAACGGAATGAGCAGTTCTTC. The J gene is TRBJ2-1, the V gene TRBV11-3; the D is unclear. CDR1 SGHNT and CDR2 YENEEA come from the germline V gene. The CDR3 contains 12 residues. V shed 0 bases and J shed 7 bases, with 4 bases lying between them.

The chain's CDR3 is CASSLGVGQGALRETQYF. In DNA form, the CDR3 reads TGTGCCAGCAGCTTGGGTGTAGGGCAGGGGGCGCTTCGAGAGACCCAGTACTTC. This chain links TRBV7-9 with TRBJ2-5; 8 bases align to TRBD1. The junction had 16 bases not matched to a gene; V was cut back by 3 bases and J by 4 bases. Germline CDR1 SEHNR, CDR2 FQNEAQ (reference sequence). This CDR3 spans 18 amino acids. Combining the CDR3 with reference TRBV7-9 and TRBJ2-5 gives the whole variable domain DTGVSQNPRHKITKRGQNVTFRCDPISEHNRLYWYRQTLGQGPEFLTYFQNEAQLEKSRLLSDRFSAERPKGSFSTLEIQRTEQGDSAMYLCASSLGVGQGALRETQYFGPGTRLLVL.

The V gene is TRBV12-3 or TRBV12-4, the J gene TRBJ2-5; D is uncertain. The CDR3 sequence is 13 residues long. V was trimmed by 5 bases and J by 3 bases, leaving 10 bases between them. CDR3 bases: TGTGCCAGCAGTACTCTAGGAAAAGAGACCCAGTACTTC. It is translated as CASSTLGKETQYF.